One and the same sample provided the 23 T cell receptor beta chains below, sequenced in a study of molecular identifiers for immune sequencing clone quantification. One entry per CDR3 protein, called by TCRdb with MiXCR from the PCR reads. The table shows about 89,000 distinct CDR3 sequences, with around a fifth occurring only once. Material for sequencing was naive CD8+ T cells from blood, with Jurkat cell RNA spiked in. The sample's subset: FACS-sorted CD8+CD4-CCR7+CD45RA+ naive T cells. These receptors all stem from a human donor in good health. Some libraries in this study had Jurkat cell RNA spiked in.

This clonotype was detected only a few times. Possible read error: a much larger clone is one base away. The chain employs TRBV6-2 or TRBV6-3 and TRBJ1-1; 8 positions agree with TRBD1. The CDR3 runs to 13 residues. Germline V gene data show CDR1 as MNHEY and CDR2 as SVGEGT. V lost 7 bases and J lost 3; bases outside the gene matches: 4. For the CDR3, the DNA is TGTGCCAGCATGACAGGGGTGGACACTGAAGCTTTCTTT. Amino acid sequence: CASMTGVDTEAFF.

This clonotype occurred many times. This chain joins TRBV6-2 or TRBV6-3 and TRBJ2-7, with 10 bases matching TRBD2. The germline gives CDR1 MNHEY, CDR2 SVGEGT. The CDR3 sequence is 15 residues long. The junction had 7 bases not matched to a gene; V was cut back by 6 bases and J by 2 bases. CDR3 sequence reads: CASRTIAGGAYEQYF. CDR3 sequence (DNA): TGTGCCAGCAGAACCATAGCGGGGGGTGCCTACGAGCAGTACTTC.

This clonotype has ten or more counts. The genes are TRBV5-4 and TRBJ1-1; a weak D match, TRBD1 (5 bases). The V end lost 5 bases, the J end lost 1 base, and 9 bases lay between the germline ends. CDR1 is SGHNT, CDR2 YYREEE, per germline (reference sequence). The CDR3 is 13 residues long. CDR3 sequence reads: CASRIQENTEAFF. In nucleotides, the CDR3 is TGTGCCAGCAGGATACAGGAGAACACTGAAGCTTTCTTT.

On this clonotype itself: A much larger clone differs from this one at a single base, so this may be a read error. The chain combines TRBV6-2 or TRBV6-3 with TRBJ1-3; the D is unclear. This CDR3 comprises 15 residues. Trimming took off 2 bases at V and 0 bases at J, with 8 bases between the two ends. In germline, CDR1 is MNHEY, CDR2 SVGEGT. CDR3: CASSYLKDSGNTIYF. CDR3 sequence (DNA): TGTGCCAGCAGTTACCTCAAGGACTCTGGAAACACCATATATTTT.

A few counts support this clonotype. V gene TRBV7-3 combines with J gene TRBJ1-5, with TRBD1 identical over 8 bases. CDR3 length: 18 residues. Germline V lookup: CDR1 SGHTA, CDR2 FQGTGA. J was trimmed by 0 bases and V by 2 bases; bases with no gene match: 9. The chain's CDR3 is CASSLSRQGQNSNQPQHF. In DNA, the CDR3 is TGTGCCAGCAGCTTATCGAGACAGGGGCAAAATAGCAATCAGCCCCAGCATTTT. Together with reference TRBV7-3 and TRBJ1-5, the CDR3 gives the full variable domain: GAGVSQTPSNKVTEKGKYVELRCDPISGHTALYWYRQSLGQGPEFLIYFQGTGAADDSGLPNDRFFAVRPEGSVSTLKIQRTERGDSAVYLCASSLSRQGQNSNQPQHFGDGTRLSIL.

This clonotype was observed at least ten times. The chain is built from TRBV19 and TRBJ1-5, with D hard to call. The germline V gene encodes CDR1 LNHDA and CDR2 SQIVND (reference sequence). This CDR3 comprises 14 residues. V lost 5 bases, J lost 0 bases, and 8 bases lay in between. As DNA, the CDR3 is TGTGCCAGTAGTGTGTCTTATAGCAATCAGCCCCAGCATTTT. Its translation is CASSVSYSNQPQHF.

The chain links TRBV21-1 to TRBJ2-7; TRBD1 is the table's D call and was not checked against the DNA. TRBV21-1 is a pseudogene segment. The CDR3 loop spans 13 amino acids. As DNA, the CDR3 is TGTGCCAGCAGCAAAGCGCGACAGGGGGTTGGGTACTTC. As protein: CASSKARQGVGYF.

In regard to this clonotype: A read error may explain this, as a much larger clone is one base away. The chain combines TRBV4-2 with TRBJ2-6; D possibly uses TRBD1 or TRBD2 (5 bases each). The CDR3 totals 15 residues. Looked up from germline, CDR1 is LGHNA and CDR2 is YNFKEQ. CDR3 in DNA: TGTGCCAGCAGCCCGGACATGGCCGGGGCCAACGTCCTGGCTTTC. This translates into CASSPDMAGANVLAF.

Concerning this clonotype itself: A much larger clone differs from this one at a single base, so this may be a read error. The chain uses TRBV7-9 and TRBJ2-3; the match to TRBD2 covers 8 bases. The CDR3 has 15 amino acids. Germline V gene data show CDR1 as SEHNR and CDR2 as FQNEAQ (reference sequence). CDR3 in amino acids: CAGSLMTGGSDTQYF. CDR3 DNA: TGTGCCGGCAGCTTAATGACGGGAGGGTCAGATACGCAGTATTTT.

Many counts were recorded for this clonotype. The chain carries TRBV12-3 or TRBV12-4 and TRBJ2-3, with unresolved D. Deletions cut 8 bases from V and 0 bases from J, with 12 bases between. This CDR3 has 14 residues. The CDR3 DNA follows: TGTGCCAGCCTGTTCGGGCCTAGCACAGATACGCAGTATTTT. Translation: CASLFGPSTDTQYF.

This clonotype was counted many times. The CDR3 sequence: CASSPATRSNQPQHF. The CDR3 nucleotides read TGTGCCAGTAGTCCAGCGACCAGGAGCAATCAGCCCCAGCATTTT. J is TRBJ1-5 and V is TRBV19; D not resolved. The length of the CDR3 is 15 residues. Germline V gives CDR1 LNHDA, CDR2 SQIVND (reference sequence). The V gene lost 5 bases and the J gene lost 1 base, with 12 bases spanning the gap.

This clonotype occurred a few times. This sequence may be a read error, since a much larger clone differs from it by one base. V is TRBV4-1 and J is TRBJ2-7, with 8 nucleotides matching TRBD1. The germline V gene encodes CDR1 MGHRA and CDR2 YSYEKL. The CDR3 is 15 residues long. The CDR3 nucleotides are TGCGCCGGCAGCCAAGCCGAGACAGGGGCCTACGAGCAGTACTTC. It yields the protein CAGSQAETGAYEQYF.

This clonotype showed up many times. This chain joins TRBV7-6 and TRBJ2-2, with 9 positions matching TRBD2. Looked up from germline, CDR1 is SGHVS and CDR2 is FNYEAQ. CDR3 size: 15 residues. V was pared by 4 bases and J by 6 bases, with 6 bases of the junction left unmatched. CDR3: CASSYSGSFSGELFF. For the CDR3, the DNA is TGTGCCAGCAGCTATAGCGGGAGTTTCTCCGGGGAGCTGTTTTTT.

In regard to this clonotype: This clone may be a read error of a much larger clone one base away. The rearrangement uses TRBV28 and TRBJ2-1; TRBD1 matches 7 bases. This CDR3 is built from 13 residues. Germline lookup yields CDR1 MDHEN and CDR2 SYDVKM. The CDR3 DNA sequence: TGTGTCAGCAGTACCGGGACAGAGAATGAGCAGTTCTTC. Translating it yields CVSSTGTENEQFF.

A few counts support this clonotype. This clone may be a read error of a much larger clone one base away. This sequence joins TRBV7-6 and TRBJ1-3; D remains ambiguous. This CDR3 has 15 residues. Looked up from germline, CDR1 is SGHVS and CDR2 is FNYEAQ. CDR3 residues: CTSSMDRSSGNTIYF. Written as DNA, the CDR3 is TGTACCAGCAGCATGGACCGGTCCTCTGGAAACACCATATATTTT.

The table lists this clonotype with many counts. The J gene is TRBJ2-4, the V gene TRBV13, with D tentatively TRBD1 (5 bases). There are 15 residues in the CDR3. V was pared by 1 base and J by 1 base, with 8 bases between. In germline, CDR1 is PRHDT, CDR2 FYEKMQ (reference sequence). The CDR3 region is CASSLEKGAKNIQYF. The CDR3 nucleotides are TGTGCCAGCAGCTTAGAGAAGGGGGCCAAAAACATTCAGTACTTC.

A word on this clonotype: A junction boundary mismatches the germline segment, possibly from a read error. The J gene is TRBJ1-1, the V gene TRBV20-1; D remains unclear. Germline V gene data show CDR1 as DFQATT and CDR2 as SNEGSKA (reference sequence). CDR3 length: 15 residues. This CDR3 is CSARDPAPGAVEAFF. The CDR3 nucleotides read TGCAGCGCTAGAGATCCGGCCCCGGGAGCTGTTGAAGCTTTCTTT.

This clonotype has ten or more counts. This rearrangement joins TRBV6-2 or TRBV6-3 to TRBJ2-3; tentatively, D is TRBD1 or TRBD2 (5 bases each). Looked up from germline, CDR1 is MNHEY and CDR2 is SVGEGT. This CDR3 is 16 amino acids long. Trimming took off 5 bases at V and 5 bases at J, with 20 bases between the two ends. CDR3 residues: CASSHLPGPPGDTQYF. The CDR3 region has the DNA TGTGCCAGCAGTCATTTACCGGGACCGCCGGGAGATACGCAGTATTTT.

This clonotype was counted many times. V gene TRBV6-2 or TRBV6-3 combines with J gene TRBJ1-1, with D perhaps TRBD1 (5 bases). Germline assignment: CDR1 MNHEY and CDR2 SVGEGT. This CDR3 is built from 14 residues. Trimming stripped 2 bases from V and 4 bases from J, with 11 bases between. Here the CDR3 reads CASSYVLGLTEAFF. The CDR3 DNA reads as TGTGCCAGCAGTTACGTGTTGGGGCTCACTGAAGCTTTCTTT.

The sample holds one count of this clonotype. A much larger clone lies one base from this, so it may be a read error. This sequence joins TRBV7-9 and TRBJ2-5; D unclear. V gave up 5 bases and J gave up 2 bases, with 15 bases separating them. This CDR3 spans 15 amino acids. Germline V CDR1 and CDR2: SEHNR, FQNEAQ (reference sequence). The CDR3 spells CASSPPVWGQETQYF. Here the CDR3 DNA reads TGTGCCAGCAGCCCGCCCGTCTGGGGACAAGAGACCCAGTACTTC.

This chain links TRBV30 with TRBJ2-3; 9 bases match TRBD2. Germline V gene data show CDR1 as GTSNPN and CDR2 as SVGIG (reference sequence). V was clipped by 0 bases and J by 1 base; unmatched bases: 5. The CDR3 sequence is 16 residues long. The chain's CDR3 is CAWSVKRGARTDTQYF. CDR3 sequence (DNA): TGTGCCTGGAGTGTAAAGCGGGGGGCCCGCACAGATACGCAGTATTTT.

This clonotype was counted many times. The chain links TRBV4-1 to TRBJ1-5; D unclear. CDR1 MGHRA and CDR2 YSYEKL come from the germline V gene. V was shortened by 5 bases and J by 4 bases, with 9 bases between the two germline ends. CDR3 size: 13 residues. CDR3 sequence reads: CASSVRGNQPQHF. CDR3 nucleotide sequence: TGCGCCAGCAGCGTCCGGGGAAATCAGCCCCAGCATTTT.

DNA for the CDR3: TGTGCCAGCAGCTTAGAAGTGCGGACTGAAGCTTTCTTT. Its protein product is CASSLEVRTEAFF. The chain has TRBV7-9 and TRBJ1-1, with D unclear. CDR1 SEHNR and CDR2 FQNEAQ come from the germline V gene (reference sequence). This CDR3 comprises 13 residues. V was trimmed by 1 base and J by 5 bases, leaving 8 bases between them.